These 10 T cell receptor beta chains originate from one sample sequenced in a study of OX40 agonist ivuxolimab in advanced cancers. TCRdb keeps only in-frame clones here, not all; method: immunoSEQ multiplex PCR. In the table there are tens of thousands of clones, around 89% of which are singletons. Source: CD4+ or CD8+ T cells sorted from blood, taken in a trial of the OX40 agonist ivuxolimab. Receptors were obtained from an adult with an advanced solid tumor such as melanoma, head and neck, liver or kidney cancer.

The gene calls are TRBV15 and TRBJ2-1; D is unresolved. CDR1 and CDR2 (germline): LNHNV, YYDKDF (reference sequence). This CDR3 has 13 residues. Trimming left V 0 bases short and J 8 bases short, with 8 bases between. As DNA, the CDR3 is TGTGCCACCAGCAGAGATTCGGGCGATGAGCAGTTCTTC. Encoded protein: CATSRDSGDEQFF.

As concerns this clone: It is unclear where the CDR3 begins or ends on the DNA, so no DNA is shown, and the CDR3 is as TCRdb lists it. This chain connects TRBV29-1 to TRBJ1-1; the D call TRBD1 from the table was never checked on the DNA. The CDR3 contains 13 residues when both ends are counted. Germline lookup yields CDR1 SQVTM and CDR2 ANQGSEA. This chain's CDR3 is CSVGQGAATGTFF.

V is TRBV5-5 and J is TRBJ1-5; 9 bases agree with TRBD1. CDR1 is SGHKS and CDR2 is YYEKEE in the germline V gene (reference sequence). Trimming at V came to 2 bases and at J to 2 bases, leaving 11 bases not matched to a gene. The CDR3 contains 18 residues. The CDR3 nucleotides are TGTGCCAGCAGCTTTAGACAGGGGGATTACGTTGGCAATCAGCCCCAGCATTTT. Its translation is CASSFRQGDYVGNQPQHF.

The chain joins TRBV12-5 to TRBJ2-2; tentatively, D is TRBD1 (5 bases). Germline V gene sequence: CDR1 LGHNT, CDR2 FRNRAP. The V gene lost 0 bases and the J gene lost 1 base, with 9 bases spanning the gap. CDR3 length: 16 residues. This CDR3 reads CASGLVSGMNTGELFF. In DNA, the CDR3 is TGTGCTAGTGGTTTGGTATCAGGGATGAACACCGGGGAGCTGTTTTTT.

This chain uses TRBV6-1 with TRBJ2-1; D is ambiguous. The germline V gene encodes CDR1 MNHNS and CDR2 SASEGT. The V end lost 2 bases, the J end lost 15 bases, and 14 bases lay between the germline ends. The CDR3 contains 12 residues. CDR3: CASSELAHPGFF. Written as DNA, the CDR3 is TGTGCCAGCAGTGAATTGGCCCACCCGGGGTTCTTC.

CDR3 coding DNA: TGTGCCAGTAGTCCGCGACAGACTCAGAACACTGAAGCTTTCTTT. Translating it yields CASSPRQTQNTEAFF. The gene calls are TRBV19 and TRBJ1-1; perhaps TRBD1 as D (5 bases). Per the germline V gene, CDR1 is LNHDA and CDR2 is SQIVND (reference sequence). The germline V and J ends were trimmed by 5 bases and 1 base, with 14 bases remaining between them. The CDR3 is made up of 15 amino acids. Full variable domain (missing parts from reference TRBV19 and TRBJ1-1): DGGITQSPKYLFRKEGQNVTLSCEQNLNHDAMYWYRQDPGQGLRLIYYSQIVNDFQKGDIAEGYSVSREKKESFPLTVTSAQKNPTAFYLCASSPRQTQNTEAFFGQGTRLTVV.

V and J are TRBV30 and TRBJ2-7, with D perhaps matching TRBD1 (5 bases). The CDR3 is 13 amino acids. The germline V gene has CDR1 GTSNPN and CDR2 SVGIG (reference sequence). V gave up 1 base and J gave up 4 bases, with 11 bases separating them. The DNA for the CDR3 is TGTGCCTGGAGTGGCCAGGGTGGGTACGAGCAGTACTTC. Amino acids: CAWSGQGGYEQYF.

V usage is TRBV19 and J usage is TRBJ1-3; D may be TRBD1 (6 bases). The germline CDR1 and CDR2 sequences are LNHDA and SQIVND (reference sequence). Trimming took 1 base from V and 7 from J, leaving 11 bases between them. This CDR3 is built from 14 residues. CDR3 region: CASSIGPRGNTIYF. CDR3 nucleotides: TGTGCCAGTAGTATAGGGCCCAGGGGTAACACCATATATTTT.

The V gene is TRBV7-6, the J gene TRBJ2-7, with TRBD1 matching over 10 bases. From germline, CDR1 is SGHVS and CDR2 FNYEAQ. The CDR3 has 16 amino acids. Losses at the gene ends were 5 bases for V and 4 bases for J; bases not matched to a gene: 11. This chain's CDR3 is CASSHRQGASQYEQYF. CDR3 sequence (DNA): TGTGCCAGCAGCCATCGACAGGGGGCATCCCAGTACGAGCAGTACTTC.

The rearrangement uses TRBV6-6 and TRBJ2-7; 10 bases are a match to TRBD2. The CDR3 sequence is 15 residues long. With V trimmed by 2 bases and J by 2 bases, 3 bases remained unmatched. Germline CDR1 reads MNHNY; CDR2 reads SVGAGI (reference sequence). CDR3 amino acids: CASSYRLAGTYEQYF. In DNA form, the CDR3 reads TGTGCCAGCAGTTACCGACTAGCGGGTACCTACGAGCAGTACTTC.